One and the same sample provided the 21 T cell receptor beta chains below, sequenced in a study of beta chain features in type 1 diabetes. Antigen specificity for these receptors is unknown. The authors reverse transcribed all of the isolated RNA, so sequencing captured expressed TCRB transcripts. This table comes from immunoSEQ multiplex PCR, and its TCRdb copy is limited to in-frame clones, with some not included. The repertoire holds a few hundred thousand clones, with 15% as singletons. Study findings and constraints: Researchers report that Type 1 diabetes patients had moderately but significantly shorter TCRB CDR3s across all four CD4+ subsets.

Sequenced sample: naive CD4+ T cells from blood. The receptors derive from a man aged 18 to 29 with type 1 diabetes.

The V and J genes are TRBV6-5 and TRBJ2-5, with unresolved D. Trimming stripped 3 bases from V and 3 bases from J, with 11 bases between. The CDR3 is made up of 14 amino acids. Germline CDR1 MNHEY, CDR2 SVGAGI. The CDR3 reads CASSYGASEETQYF. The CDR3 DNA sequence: TGTGCCAGCAGTTATGGAGCGTCTGAAGAGACCCAGTACTTC.

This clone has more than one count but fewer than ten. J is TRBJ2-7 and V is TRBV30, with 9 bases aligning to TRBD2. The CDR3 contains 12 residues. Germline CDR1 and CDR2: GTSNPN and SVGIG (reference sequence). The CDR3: CAWSRLAVFAVV. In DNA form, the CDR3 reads TGTGCCTGGAGCCGACTAGCGGTCTTCGCAGTAGTC.

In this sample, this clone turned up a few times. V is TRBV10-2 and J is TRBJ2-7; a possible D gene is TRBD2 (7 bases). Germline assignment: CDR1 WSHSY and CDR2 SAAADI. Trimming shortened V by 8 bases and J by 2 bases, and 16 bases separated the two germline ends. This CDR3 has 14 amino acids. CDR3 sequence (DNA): TGCGCCAGCCGGGGGGCCGGGCAGACCTACGAGCAGTACTTC. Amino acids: CASRGAGQTYEQYF.

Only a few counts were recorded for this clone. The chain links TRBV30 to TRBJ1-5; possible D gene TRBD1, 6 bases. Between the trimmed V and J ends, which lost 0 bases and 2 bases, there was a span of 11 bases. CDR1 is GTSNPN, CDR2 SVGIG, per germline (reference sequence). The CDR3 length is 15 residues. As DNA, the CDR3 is TGTGCCTGGAGTGTACAGGGTTTGGGCAATCAGCCCCAGCATTTT. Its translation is CAWSVQGLGNQPQHF.

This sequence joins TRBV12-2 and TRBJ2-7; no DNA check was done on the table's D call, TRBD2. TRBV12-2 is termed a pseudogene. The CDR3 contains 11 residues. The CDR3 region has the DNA TGTGCAAGAAAAATGCCCTTAGAGTTGTACTTC. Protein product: CARKMPLELYF.

The CDR3 protein is CAWSVGQREGTDTQYF. CDR3 bases: TGTGCCTGGAGTGTGGGCCAGCGGGAGGGCACAGATACGCAGTATTTT. The V and J genes are TRBV30 and TRBJ2-3, with 9 bases fitting TRBD2. The CDR3 spans 16 residues. Germline V CDR1 and CDR2: GTSNPN, SVGIG (reference sequence). Trimming at V came to 0 bases and at J to 1 base, leaving 5 bases not matched to a gene.

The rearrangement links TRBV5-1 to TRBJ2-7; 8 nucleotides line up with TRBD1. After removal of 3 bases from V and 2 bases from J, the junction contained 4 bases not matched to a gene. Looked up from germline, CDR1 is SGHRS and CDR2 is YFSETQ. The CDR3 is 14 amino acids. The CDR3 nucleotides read TGCGCCAGCAGCTACAGGGGACAGGCCTACGAGCAGTACTTC. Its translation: CASSYRGQAYEQYF. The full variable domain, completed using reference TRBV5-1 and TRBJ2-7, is KAGVTQTPRYLIKTRGQQVTLSCSPISGHRSVSWYQQTPGQGLQFLFEYFSETQRNKGNFPGRFSGRQFSNSRSEMNVSTLELGDSALYLCASSYRGQAYEQYFGPGTRLTVT.

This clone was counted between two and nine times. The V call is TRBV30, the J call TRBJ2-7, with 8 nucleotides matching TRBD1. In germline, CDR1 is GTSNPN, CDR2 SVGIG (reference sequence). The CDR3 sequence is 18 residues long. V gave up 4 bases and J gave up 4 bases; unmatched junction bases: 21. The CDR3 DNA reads TGTGCCTGGAAACCGATCTTGCCAGGGGGCGTCCTACGTTACGAGCAGTACTTC. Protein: CAWKPILPGGVLRYEQYF.

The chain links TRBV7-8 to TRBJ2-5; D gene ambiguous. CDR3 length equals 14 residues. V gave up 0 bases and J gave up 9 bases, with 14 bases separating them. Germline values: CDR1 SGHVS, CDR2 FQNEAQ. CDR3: CASSLARVQSPQYF. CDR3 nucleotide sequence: TGTGCCAGCAGCTTAGCGCGCGTTCAAAGCCCCCAGTACTTC.

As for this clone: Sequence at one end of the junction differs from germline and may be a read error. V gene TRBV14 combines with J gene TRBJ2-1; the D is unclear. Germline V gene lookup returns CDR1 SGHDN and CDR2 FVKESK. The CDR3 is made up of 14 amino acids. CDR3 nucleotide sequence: TGTGCCAGCAGCCAATTTCAGTCCTCCAATGAGCAGTTCTTC. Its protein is CASSQFQSSNEQFF.

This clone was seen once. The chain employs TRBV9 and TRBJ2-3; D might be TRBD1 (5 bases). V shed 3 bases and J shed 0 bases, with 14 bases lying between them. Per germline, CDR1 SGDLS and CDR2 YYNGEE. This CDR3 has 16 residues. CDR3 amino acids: CASSALGVKSTDTQYF. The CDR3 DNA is TGTGCCAGCAGCGCCCTAGGGGTTAAGAGCACAGATACGCAGTATTTT.

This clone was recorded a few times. This chain's CDR3 is CAWTKTGTYNEQFF. The CDR3 DNA follows: TGTGCCTGGACCAAGACAGGGACCTACAATGAGCAGTTCTTC. This chain connects TRBV30 to TRBJ2-1; 7 positions match TRBD1. The germline CDR1 and CDR2 sequences are GTSNPN and SVGIG (reference sequence). This CDR3 contains 14 residues. The trim removed 4 bases at V and 2 bases at J, leaving 5 bases unmatched.

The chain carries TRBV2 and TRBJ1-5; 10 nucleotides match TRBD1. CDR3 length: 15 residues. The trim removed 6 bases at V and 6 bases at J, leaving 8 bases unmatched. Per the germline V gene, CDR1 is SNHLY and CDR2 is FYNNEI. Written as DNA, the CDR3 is TGTGCCAGCAGCGCCGGGACAGGGGCGCTTCAGCCCCAGCATTTT. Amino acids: CASSAGTGALQPQHF. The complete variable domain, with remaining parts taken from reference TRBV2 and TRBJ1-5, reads EPEVTQTPSHQVTQMGQEVILRCVPISNHLYFYWYRQILGQKVEFLVSFYNNEISEKSEIFDDQFSVERPDGSNFTLKIRSTKLEDSAMYFCASSAGTGALQPQHFGDGTRLSIL.

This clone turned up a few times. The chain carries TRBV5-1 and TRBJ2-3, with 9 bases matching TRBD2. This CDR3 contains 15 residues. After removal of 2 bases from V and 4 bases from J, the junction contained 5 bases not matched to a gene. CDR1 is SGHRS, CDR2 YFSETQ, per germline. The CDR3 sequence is CASSLAGGWSDTQYF. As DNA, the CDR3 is TGCGCCAGCAGCTTAGCGGGAGGATGGTCAGATACGCAGTATTTT. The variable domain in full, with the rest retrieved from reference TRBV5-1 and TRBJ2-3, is KAGVTQTPRYLIKTRGQQVTLSCSPISGHRSVSWYQQTPGQGLQFLFEYFSETQRNKGNFPGRFSGRQFSNSRSEMNVSTLELGDSALYLCASSLAGGWSDTQYFGPGTRLTVL.

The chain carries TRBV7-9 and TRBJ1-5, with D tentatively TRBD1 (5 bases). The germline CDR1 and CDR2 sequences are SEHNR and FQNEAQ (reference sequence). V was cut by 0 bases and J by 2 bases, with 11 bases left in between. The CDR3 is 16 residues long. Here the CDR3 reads CASSLALGGGNQPQHF. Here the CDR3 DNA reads TGTGCCAGCAGCTTAGCGCTGGGGGGTGGCAATCAGCCCCAGCATTTT. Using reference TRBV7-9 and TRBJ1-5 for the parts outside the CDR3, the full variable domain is DTGVSQNPRHKITKRGQNVTFRCDPISEHNRLYWYRQTLGQGPEFLTYFQNEAQLEKSRLLSDRFSAERPKGSFSTLEIQRTEQGDSAMYLCASSLALGGGNQPQHFGDGTRLSIL.

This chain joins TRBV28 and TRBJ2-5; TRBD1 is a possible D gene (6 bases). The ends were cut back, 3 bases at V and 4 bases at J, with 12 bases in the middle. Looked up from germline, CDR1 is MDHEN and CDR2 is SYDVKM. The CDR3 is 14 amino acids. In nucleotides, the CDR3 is TGTGCCAGCAGTTTGCAGGGGACGGTAGAGACCCAGTACTTC. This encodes CASSLQGTVETQYF.

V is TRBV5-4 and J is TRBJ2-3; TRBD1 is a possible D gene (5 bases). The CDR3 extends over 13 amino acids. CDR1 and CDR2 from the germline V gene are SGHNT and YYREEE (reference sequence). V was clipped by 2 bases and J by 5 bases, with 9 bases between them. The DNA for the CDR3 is TGTGCCAGCAGCTTACAGGAAATAGATACGCAGTATTTT. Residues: CASSLQEIDTQYF.

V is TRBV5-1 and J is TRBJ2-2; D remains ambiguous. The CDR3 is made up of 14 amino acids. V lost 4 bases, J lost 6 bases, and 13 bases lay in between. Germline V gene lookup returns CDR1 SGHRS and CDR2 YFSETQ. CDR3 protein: CASSQRPGPGELFF. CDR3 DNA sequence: TGCGCCAGCAGCCAGCGCCCCGGCCCCGGGGAGCTGTTTTTT.

In nucleotides, the CDR3 is TGCGCCAGCAGCCAAGATCCCTACAGAGGAAACACCATATATTTT. It encodes CASSQDPYRGNTIYF. The rearrangement joins TRBV4-1 to TRBJ1-3, with D unclear. The CDR3 length is 15 residues. Germline V gene lookup returns CDR1 MGHRA and CDR2 YSYEKL. V was clipped by 0 bases and J by 4 bases, with 10 bases between them.

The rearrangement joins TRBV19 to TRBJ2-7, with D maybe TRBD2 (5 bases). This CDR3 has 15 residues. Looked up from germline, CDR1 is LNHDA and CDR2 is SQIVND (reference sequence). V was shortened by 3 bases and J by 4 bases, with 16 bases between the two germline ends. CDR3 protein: CASSIGMDLPYEQYF. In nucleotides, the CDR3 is TGTGCCAGTAGTATTGGTATGGACTTGCCATACGAGCAGTACTTC. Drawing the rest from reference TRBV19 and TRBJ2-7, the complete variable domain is DGGITQSPKYLFRKEGQNVTLSCEQNLNHDAMYWYRQDPGQGLRLIYYSQIVNDFQKGDIAEGYSVSREKKESFPLTVTSAQKNPTAFYLCASSIGMDLPYEQYFGPGTRLTVT.

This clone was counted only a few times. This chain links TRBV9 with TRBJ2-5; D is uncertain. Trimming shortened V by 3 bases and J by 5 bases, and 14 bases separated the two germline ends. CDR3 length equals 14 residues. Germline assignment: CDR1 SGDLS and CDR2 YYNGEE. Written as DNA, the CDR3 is TGTGCCAGCAGCGCCGACCCCAGAGCGGAGACCCAGTACTTC. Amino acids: CASSADPRAETQYF.